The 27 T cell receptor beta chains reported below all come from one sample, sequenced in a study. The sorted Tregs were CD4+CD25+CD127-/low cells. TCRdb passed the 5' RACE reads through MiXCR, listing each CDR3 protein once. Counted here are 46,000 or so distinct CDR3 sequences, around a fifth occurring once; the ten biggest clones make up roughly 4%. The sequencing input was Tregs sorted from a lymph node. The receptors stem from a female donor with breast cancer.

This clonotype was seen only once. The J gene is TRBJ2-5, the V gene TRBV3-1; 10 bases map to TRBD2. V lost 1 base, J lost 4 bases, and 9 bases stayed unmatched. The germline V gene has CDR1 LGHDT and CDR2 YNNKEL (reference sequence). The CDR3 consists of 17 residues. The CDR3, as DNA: TGTGCCAGCAGCCAAGTGCCTAGCGGGAGCTCCCGAGAGACCCAGTACTTC. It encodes CASSQVPSGSSRETQYF.

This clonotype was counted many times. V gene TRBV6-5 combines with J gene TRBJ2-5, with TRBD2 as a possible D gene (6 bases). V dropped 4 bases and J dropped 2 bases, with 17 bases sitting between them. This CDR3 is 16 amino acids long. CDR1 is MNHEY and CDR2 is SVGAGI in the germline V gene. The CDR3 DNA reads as TGTGCCAGCAGTTCCCTCCGGGACTCGCCTCAAGAGACCCAGTACTTC. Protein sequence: CASSSLRDSPQETQYF.

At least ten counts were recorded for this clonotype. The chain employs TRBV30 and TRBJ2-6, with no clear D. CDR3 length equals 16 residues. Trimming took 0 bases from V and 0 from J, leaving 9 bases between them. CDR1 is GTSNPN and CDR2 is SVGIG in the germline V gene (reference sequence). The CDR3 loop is CAWSVRKGSGANVLTF. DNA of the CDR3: TGTGCCTGGAGTGTTCGTAAGGGCTCTGGGGCCAACGTCCTGACTTTC.

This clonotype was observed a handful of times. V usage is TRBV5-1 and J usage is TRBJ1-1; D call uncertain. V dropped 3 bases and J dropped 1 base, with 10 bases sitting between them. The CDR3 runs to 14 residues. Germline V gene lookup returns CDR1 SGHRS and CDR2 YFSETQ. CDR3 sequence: CASSSGPSNTEAFF. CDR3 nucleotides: TGCGCCAGCAGCTCCGGGCCTTCGAACACTGAAGCTTTCTTT.

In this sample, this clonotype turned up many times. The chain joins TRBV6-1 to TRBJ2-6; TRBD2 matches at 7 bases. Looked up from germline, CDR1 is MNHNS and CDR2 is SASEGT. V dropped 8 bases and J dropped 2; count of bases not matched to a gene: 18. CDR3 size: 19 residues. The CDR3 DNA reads TGTGCCAGCCGAAGACTTTATGCTAGCGGATTCCCTGGGGCCAACGTCCTGACTTTC. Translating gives CASRRLYASGFPGANVLTF.

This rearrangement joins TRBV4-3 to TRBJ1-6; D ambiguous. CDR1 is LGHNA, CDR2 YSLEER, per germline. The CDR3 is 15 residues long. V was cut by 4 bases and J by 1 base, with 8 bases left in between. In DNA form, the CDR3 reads TGCGCCAGCAGCCTGGTAGAATCCTATAATTCACCCCTCCACTTT. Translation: CASSLVESYNSPLHF.

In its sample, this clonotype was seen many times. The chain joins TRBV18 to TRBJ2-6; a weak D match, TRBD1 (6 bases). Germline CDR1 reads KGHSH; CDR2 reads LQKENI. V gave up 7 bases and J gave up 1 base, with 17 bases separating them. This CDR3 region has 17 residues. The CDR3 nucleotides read TGTGCCAGCTTGCCGACAGGCAATCCATCTGGGGCCAACGTCCTGACTTTC. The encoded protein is CASLPTGNPSGANVLTF.

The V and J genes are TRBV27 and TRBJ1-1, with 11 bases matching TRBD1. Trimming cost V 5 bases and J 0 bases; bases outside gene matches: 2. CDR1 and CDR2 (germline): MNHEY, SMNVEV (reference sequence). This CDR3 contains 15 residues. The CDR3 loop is CASSPGQGVNTEAFF. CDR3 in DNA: TGTGCCAGCAGTCCGGGACAGGGGGTGAACACTGAAGCTTTCTTT.

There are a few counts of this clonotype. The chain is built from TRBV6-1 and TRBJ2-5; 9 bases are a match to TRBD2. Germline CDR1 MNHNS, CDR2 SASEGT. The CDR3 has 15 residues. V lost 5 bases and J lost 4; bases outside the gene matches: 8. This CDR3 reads CASSKGLAEVETQYF. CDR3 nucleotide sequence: TGTGCCAGCAGTAAGGGACTAGCTGAGGTAGAGACCCAGTACTTC.

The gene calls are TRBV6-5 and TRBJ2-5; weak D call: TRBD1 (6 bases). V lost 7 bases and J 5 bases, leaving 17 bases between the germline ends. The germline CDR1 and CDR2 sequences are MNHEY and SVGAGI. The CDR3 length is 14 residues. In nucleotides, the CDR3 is TGTGCCAGCAAGTATATCAGGGGTTCGGAGACCCAGTACTTC. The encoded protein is CASKYIRGSETQYF.

The CDR3 nucleotides read TGTGCCAGCAGTTTAGAGGGTTTTAATTCACCCCTCCACTTT. Its protein product is CASSLEGFNSPLHF. The chain combines TRBV27 with TRBJ1-6; D is uncertain. Trimming took off 2 bases at V and 6 bases at J, with 8 bases between the two ends. The length of the CDR3 is 14 residues. The germline CDR1 and CDR2 sequences are MNHEY and SMNVEV (reference sequence).

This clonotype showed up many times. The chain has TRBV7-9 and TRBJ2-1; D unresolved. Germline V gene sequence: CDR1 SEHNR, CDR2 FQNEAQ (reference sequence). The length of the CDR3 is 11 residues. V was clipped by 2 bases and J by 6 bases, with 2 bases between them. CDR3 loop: CASSLSNEQFF. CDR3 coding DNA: TGTGCCAGCAGCTTATCCAATGAGCAGTTCTTC.

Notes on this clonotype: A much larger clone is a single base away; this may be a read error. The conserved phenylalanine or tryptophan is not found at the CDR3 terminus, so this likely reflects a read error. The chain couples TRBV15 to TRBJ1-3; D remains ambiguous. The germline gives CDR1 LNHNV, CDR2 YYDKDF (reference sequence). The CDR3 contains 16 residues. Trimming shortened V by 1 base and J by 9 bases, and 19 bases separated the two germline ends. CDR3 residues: CATSRVLSAGESTIYI. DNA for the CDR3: TGTGCCACCAGCAGAGTCCTTTCGGCCGGAGAATCCACCATATATATT.

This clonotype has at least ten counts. The CDR3 spells CASSLEGLRAQYF. CDR3 in DNA: TGTGCCAGCAGTTTGGAGGGGCTCAGGGCCCAGTACTTC. The rearrangement joins TRBV12-3 or TRBV12-4 to TRBJ2-5; tentatively, D is TRBD2 (6 bases). Between the trimmed V and J ends, which lost 3 bases and 9 bases, there was a span of 14 bases. This CDR3 has 13 amino acids.

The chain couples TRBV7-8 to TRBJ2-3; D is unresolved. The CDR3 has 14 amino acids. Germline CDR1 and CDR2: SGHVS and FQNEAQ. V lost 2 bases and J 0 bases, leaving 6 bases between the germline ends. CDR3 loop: CASSLLTSTDTQYF. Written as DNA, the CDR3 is TGTGCCAGCAGCTTATTAACTAGCACAGATACGCAGTATTTT.

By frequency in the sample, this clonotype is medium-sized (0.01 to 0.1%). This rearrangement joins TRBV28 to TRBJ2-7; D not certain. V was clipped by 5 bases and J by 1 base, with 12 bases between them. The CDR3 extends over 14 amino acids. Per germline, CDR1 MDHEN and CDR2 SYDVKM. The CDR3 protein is CASSPSLGSYEQYF. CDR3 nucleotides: TGTGCCAGCAGTCCGTCGCTCGGATCCTACGAGCAGTACTTC.

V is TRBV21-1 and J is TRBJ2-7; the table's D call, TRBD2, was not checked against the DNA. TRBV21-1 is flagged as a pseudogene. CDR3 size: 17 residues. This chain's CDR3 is CASSKAPGLAGGLEQYF. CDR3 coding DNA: TGTGCCAGCAGCAAAGCCCCGGGGCTAGCGGGAGGGCTCGAGCAGTACTTC.

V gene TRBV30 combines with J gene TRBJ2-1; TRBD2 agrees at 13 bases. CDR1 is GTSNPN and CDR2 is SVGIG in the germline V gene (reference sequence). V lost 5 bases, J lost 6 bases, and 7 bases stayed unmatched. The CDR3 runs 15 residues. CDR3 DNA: TGTGCCTGGCGCCCTCGGACTAGCGGGAGCAATGAGCAGTTCTTC. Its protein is CAWRPRTSGSNEQFF.

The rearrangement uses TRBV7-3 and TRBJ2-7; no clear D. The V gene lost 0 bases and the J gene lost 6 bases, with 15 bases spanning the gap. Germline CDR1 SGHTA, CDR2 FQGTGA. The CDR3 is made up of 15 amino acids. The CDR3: CASSLTMGLEIEQYF. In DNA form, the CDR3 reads TGTGCCAGCAGCTTAACGATGGGCCTAGAAATCGAGCAGTACTTC.

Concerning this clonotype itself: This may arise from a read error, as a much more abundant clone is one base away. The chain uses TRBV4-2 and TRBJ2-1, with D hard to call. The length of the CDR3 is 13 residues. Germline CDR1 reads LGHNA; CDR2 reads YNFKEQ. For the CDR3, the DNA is TGTACCAGCAGCCAAGAGACGTTTGGCGAGCAGTTCTTC. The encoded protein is CTSSQETFGEQFF.

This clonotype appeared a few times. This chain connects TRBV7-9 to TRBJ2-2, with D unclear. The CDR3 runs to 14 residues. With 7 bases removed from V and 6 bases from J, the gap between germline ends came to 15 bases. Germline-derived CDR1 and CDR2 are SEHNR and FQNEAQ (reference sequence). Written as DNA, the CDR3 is TGTGCCAGCAACCTTAAGACTGACGCCGGGGAGCTGTTTTTT. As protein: CASNLKTDAGELFF. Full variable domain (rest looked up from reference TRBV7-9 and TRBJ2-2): DTGVSQNPRHKITKRGQNVTFRCDPISEHNRLYWYRQTLGQGPEFLTYFQNEAQLEKSRLLSDRFSAERPKGSFSTLEIQRTEQGDSAMYLCASNLKTDAGELFFGEGSRLTVL.

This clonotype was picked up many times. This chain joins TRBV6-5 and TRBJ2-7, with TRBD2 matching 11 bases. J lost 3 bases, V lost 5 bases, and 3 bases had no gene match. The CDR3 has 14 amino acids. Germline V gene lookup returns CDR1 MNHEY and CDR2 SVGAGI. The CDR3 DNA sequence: TGTGCCAGCAGTCCCGGGACTAGCGGCTACGAGCAGTACTTC. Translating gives CASSPGTSGYEQYF.

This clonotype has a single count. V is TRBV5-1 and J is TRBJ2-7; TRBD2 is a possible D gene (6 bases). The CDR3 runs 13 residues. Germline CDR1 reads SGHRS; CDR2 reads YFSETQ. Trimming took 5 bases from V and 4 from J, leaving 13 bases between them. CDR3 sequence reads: CASREGLRYEQYF. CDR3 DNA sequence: TGCGCCAGCAGGGAGGGGCTGAGGTACGAGCAGTACTTC. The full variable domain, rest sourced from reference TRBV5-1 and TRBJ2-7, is KAGVTQTPRYLIKTRGQQVTLSCSPISGHRSVSWYQQTPGQGLQFLFEYFSETQRNKGNFPGRFSGRQFSNSRSEMNVSTLELGDSALYLCASREGLRYEQYFGPGTRLTVT.

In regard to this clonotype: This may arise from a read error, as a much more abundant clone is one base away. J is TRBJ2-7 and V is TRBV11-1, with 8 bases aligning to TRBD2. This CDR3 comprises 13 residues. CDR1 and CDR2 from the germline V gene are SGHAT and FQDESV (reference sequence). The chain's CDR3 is CARSLSGSNEQYF. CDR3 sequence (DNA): TGTGCCAGAAGCTTGAGCGGGAGCAACGAGCAGTACTTC.

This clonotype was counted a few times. CDR3 DNA sequence: TGCGCCAGCAGCCAAGGGGGCAGGCGGCTTAAATACGAGCAGTACTTC. Encoded protein: CASSQGGRRLKYEQYF. The J gene is TRBJ2-7, the V gene TRBV4-1; maybe TRBD1 (5 bases). The V end lost 1 base, the J end lost 4 bases, and 17 bases lay between the germline ends. Germline CDR1 and CDR2: MGHRA and YSYEKL. This CDR3 is built from 16 residues.

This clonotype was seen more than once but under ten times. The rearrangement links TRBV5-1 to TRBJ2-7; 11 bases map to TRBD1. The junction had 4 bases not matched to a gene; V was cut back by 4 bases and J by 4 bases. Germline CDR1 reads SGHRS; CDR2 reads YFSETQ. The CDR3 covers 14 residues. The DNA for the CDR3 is TGCGCCAGCAGCATCGGGACAGGGGGTTACGAGCAGTACTTC. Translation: CASSIGTGGYEQYF. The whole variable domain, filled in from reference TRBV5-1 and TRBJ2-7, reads KAGVTQTPRYLIKTRGQQVTLSCSPISGHRSVSWYQQTPGQGLQFLFEYFSETQRNKGNFPGRFSGRQFSNSRSEMNVSTLELGDSALYLCASSIGTGGYEQYFGPGTRLTVT.

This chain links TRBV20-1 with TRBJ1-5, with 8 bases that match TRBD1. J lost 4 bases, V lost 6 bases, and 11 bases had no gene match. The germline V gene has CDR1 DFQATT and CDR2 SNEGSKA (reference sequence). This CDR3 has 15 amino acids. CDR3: CSAEPWTGPNQPQHF. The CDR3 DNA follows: TGCAGTGCCGAACCGTGGACAGGGCCAAATCAGCCCCAGCATTTT.